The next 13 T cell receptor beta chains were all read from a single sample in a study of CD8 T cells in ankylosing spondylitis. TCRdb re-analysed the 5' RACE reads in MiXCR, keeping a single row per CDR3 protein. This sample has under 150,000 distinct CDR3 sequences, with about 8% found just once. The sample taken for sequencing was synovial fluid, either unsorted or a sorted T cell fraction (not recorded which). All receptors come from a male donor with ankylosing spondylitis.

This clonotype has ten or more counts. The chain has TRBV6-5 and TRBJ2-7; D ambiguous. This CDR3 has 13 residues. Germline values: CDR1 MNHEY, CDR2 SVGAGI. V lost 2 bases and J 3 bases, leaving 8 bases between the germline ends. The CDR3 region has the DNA TGTGCCAGCAGTTACAGGCAGAGCTACGAGCAGTACTTC. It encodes CASSYRQSYEQYF.

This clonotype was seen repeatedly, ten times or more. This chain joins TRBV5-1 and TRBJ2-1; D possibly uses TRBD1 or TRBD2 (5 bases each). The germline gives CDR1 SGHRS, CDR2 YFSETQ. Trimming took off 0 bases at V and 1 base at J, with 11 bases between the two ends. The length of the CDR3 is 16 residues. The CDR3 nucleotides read TGCGCCAGCAGCTTGGCCGGGACCGGTTCCTACAATGAGCAGTTCTTC. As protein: CASSLAGTGSYNEQFF.

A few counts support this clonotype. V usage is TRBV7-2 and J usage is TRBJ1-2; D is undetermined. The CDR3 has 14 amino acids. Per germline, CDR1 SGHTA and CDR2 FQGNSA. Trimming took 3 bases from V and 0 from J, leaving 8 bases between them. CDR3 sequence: CASSFGPTNYGYTF. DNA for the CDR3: TGTGCCAGCAGCTTCGGACCAACTAACTATGGCTACACCTTC.

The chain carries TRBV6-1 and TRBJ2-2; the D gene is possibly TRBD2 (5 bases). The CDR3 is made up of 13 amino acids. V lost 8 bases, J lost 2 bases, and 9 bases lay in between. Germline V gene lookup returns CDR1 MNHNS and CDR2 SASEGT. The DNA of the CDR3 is TGTGCCAGCTTGCGGGCCAACACCGGGGAGCTGTTTTTT. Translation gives CASLRANTGELFF.

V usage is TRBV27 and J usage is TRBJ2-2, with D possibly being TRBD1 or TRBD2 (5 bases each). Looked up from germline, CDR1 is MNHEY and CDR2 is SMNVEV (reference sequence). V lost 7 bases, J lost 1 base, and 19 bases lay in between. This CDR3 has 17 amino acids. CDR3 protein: CASIPIGAPGNTGELFF. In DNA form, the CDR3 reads TGTGCCAGCATTCCCATCGGGGCCCCGGGGAACACCGGGGAGCTGTTTTTT.

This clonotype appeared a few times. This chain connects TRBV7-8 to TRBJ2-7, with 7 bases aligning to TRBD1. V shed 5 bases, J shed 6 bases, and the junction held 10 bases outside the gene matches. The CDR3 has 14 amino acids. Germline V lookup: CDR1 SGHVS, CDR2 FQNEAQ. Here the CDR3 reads CASSPNDRVGEQYF. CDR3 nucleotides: TGTGCCAGCAGCCCGAACGACAGGGTAGGCGAGCAGTACTTC.

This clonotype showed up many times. CDR3 DNA sequence: TGTGCCAGCTCCCGGGGGAAGGACTATGGCTACACCTTC. Translated: CASSRGKDYGYTF. The chain combines TRBV12-3 or TRBV12-4 with TRBJ1-2; TRBD1 might be the D (5 bases). The CDR3 extends over 13 amino acids. V gave up 8 bases and J gave up 3 bases, with 13 bases separating them.

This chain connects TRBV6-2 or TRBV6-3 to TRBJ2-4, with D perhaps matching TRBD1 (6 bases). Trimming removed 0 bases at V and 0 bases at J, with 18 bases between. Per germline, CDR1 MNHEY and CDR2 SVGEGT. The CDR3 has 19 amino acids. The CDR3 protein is CASSYSIGTTDQAKNIQYF. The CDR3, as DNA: TGTGCCAGCAGTTACTCCATCGGGACAACCGACCAAGCCAAAAACATTCAGTACTTC.

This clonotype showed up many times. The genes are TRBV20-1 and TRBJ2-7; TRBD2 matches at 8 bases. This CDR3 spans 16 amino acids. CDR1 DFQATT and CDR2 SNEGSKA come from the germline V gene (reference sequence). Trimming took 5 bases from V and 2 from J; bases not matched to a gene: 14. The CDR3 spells CSAPTTPPAGAYEQYF. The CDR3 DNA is TGCAGTGCTCCAACCACTCCTCCAGCGGGAGCCTACGAGCAGTACTTC.

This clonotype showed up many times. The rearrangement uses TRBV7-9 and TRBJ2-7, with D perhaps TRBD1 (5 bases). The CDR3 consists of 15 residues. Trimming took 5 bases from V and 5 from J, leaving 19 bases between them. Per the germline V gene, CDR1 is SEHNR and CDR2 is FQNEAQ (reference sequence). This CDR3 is CASSLYGASNNEQYF. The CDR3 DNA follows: TGTGCCAGCAGCCTTTATGGGGCCTCCAATAACGAGCAGTACTTC.

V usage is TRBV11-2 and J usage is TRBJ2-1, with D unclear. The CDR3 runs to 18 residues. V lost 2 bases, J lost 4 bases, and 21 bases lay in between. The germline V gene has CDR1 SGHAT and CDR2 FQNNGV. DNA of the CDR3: TGTGCCAGCAGCTTAAGGACGTCGGAACTGGCAAGGTACAATGAGCAGTTCTTC. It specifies CASSLRTSELARYNEQFF. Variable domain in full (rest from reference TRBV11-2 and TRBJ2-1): EAGVAQSPRYKIIEKRQSVAFWCNPISGHATLYWYQQILGQGPKLLIQFQNNGVVDDSQLPKDRFSAERLKGVDSTLKIQPAKLEDSAVYLCASSLRTSELARYNEQFFGPGTRLTVL.

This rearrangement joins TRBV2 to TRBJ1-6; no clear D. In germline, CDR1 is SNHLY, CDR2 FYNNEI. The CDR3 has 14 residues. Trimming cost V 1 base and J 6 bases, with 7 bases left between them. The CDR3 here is CASSEERSNSPLHF. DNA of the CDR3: TGTGCCAGCAGTGAAGAGCGGAGTAATTCACCCCTCCACTTT.

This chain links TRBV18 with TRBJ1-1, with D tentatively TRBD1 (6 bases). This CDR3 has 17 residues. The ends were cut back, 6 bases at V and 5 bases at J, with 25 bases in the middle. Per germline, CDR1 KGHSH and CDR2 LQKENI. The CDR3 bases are TGTGCCAGCTCCGGCCAAGGGACACCGAGGGTGGGGACTGAAGCTTTCTTT. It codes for CASSGQGTPRVGTEAFF.